This TCR beta chain was found in a study of post-analysis software for immune sequencing data. Whole-study results and caveats: Under the F measure, samples that were prepared in one batch clustered strongly together. Patients showed TRBV5-6, TRBV5-1 and TRBV20-1 among a handful of TRBV segments more frequent than in controls. Multiple sclerosis was associated with a significant reduction in normalized Chao1 diversity relative to controls.

Built from TCR beta cDNA, the libraries had unique molecular identifiers in them. Once roughly 1 to 10 million T cells were used, roughly 0.5 million cDNA molecules resulted. TCRdb redid the calling of the PCR reads with MiXCR, one entry per CDR3 protein. Of about 540,000 distinct CDR3 sequences listed, 34% are singletons. Of note for this clonotype: Its antigen is undetermined.

The germline gives CDR1 DFQATT, CDR2 SNEGSKA (reference sequence). This CDR3 contains 16 residues. After removal of 7 bases from V and 1 base from J, the junction contained 15 bases not matched to a gene. The sample consisted of blood. This clonotype was obtained from a girl aged 2-17 years with multiple sclerosis. This sequence joins TRBV20-1 and TRBJ1-2, with 7 bases matching TRBD1. The CDR3 DNA reads TGCAGTGTACGCACGGGGACAGACCTGTTTAACTATGGCTACACCTTC. Translating gives CSVRTGTDLFNYGYTF.